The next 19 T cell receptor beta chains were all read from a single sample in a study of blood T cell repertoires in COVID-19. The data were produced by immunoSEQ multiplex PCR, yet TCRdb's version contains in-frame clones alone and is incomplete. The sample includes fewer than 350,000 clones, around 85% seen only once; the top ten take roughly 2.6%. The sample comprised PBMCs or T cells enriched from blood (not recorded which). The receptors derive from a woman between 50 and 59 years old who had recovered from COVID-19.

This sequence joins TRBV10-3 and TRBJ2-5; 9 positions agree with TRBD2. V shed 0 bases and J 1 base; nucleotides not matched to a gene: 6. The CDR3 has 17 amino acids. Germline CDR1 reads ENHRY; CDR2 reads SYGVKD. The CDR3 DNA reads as TGTGCCATCAGTGAGTCGGGACTAGCCCCAAGCCAAGAGACCCAGTACTTC. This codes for CAISESGLAPSQETQYF.

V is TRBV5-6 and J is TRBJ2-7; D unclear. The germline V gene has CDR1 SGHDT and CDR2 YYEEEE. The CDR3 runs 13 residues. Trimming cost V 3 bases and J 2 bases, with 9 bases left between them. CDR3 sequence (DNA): TGTGCCAGCAGCTCTCCCCTAACCTACGAGCAGTACTTC. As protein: CASSSPLTYEQYF.

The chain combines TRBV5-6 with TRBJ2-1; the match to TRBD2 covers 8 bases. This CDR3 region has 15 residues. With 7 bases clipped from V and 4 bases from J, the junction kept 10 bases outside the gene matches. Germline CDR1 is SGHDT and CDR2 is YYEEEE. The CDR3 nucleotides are TGTGCCAGCGGGACGCGGGGGGCCGGGTACAATGAGCAGTTCTTC. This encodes CASGTRGAGYNEQFF.

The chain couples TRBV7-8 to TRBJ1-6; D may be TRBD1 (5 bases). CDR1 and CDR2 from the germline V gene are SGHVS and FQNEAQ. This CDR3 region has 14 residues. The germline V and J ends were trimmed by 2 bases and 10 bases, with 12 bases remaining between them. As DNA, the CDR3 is TGTGCCAGCAGCTTAAGGACATCACTCTCACCCCTCCACTTT. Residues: CASSLRTSLSPLHF.

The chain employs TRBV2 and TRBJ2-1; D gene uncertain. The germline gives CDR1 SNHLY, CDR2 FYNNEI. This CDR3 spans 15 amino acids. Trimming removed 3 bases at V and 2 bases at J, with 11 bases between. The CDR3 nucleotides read TGTGCCAGCAGTGAGAACTTGTTAACCTACAATGAGCAGTTCTTC. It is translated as CASSENLLTYNEQFF. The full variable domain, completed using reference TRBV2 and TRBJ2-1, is EPEVTQTPSHQVTQMGQEVILRCVPISNHLYFYWYRQILGQKVEFLVSFYNNEISEKSEIFDDQFSVERPDGSNFTLKIRSTKLEDSAMYFCASSENLLTYNEQFFGPGTRLTVL.

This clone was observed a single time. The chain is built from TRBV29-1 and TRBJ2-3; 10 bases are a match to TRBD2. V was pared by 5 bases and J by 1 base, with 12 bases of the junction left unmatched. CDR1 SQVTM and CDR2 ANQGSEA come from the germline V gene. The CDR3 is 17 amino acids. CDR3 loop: CSVSRLAGEEGTDTQYF. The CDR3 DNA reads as TGCAGCGTTTCCCGGCTAGCGGGAGAGGAGGGCACAGATACGCAGTATTTT.

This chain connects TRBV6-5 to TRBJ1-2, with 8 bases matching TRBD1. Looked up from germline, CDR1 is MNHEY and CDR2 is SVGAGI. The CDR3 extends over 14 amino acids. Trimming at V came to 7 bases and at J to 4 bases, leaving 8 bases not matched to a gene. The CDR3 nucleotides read TGTGCCAGCACCCAGGACAGGGAAGTCTATGGCTACACCTTC. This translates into CASTQDREVYGYTF.

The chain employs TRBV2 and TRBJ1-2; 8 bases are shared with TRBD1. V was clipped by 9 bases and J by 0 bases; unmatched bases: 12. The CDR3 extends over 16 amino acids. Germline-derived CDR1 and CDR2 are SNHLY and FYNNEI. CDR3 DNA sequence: TGTGCCAGTCTCAGAACCGGGACAGGCTCTAACTATGGCTACACCTTC. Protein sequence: CASLRTGTGSNYGYTF.

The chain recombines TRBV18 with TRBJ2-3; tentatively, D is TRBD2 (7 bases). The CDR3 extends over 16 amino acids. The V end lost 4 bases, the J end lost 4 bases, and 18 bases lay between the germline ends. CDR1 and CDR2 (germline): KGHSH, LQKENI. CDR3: CASSRNRDGGPDTQYF. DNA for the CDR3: TGTGCCAGCTCACGCAACCGGGACGGGGGGCCAGATACGCAGTATTTT.

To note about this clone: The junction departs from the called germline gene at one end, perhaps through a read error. The CDR3 nucleotides read TGTGCCACCAGTAATTTTGCGACAGGGCAAAATGAGCAGTTCTTC. Amino acid sequence: CATSNFATGQNEQFF. The genes are TRBV24-1 and TRBJ2-1, with TRBD1 matching over 7 bases. The CDR3 length is 15 residues. Germline V gene sequence: CDR1 KGHDR, CDR2 SFDVKD.

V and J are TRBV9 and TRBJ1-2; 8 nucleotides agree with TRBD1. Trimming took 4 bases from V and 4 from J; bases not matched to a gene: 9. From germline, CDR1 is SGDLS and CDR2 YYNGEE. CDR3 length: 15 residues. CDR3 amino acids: CASSFAGQALYGYTF. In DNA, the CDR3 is TGTGCCAGCAGCTTTGCGGGACAGGCCCTCTATGGCTACACCTTC.

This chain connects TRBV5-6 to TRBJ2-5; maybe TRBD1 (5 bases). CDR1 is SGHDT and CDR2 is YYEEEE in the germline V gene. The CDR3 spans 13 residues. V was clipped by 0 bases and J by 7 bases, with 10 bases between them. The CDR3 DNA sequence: TGTGCCAGCAGCTTGGGCAGGGTTGGGACCCAGTACTTC. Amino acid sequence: CASSLGRVGTQYF.

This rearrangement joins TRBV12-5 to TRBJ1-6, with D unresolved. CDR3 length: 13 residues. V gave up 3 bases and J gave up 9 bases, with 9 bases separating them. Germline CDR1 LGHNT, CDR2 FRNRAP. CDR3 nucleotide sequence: TGTGCTAGTGGTTTAGAGGGAACTTCACCCCTCCACTTT. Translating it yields CASGLEGTSPLHF.

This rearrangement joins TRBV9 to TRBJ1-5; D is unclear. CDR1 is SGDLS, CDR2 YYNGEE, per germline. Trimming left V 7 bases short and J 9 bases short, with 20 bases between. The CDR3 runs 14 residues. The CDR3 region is CASSKYGSRGPQHF. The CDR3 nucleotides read TGTGCCAGCTCCAAATACGGGTCACGGGGGCCCCAGCATTTT.

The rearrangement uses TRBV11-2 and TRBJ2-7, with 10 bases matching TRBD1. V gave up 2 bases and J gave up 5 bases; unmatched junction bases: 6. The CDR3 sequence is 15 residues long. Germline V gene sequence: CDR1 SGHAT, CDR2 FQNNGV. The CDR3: CASSLRETGGNEQYF. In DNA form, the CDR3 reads TGTGCCAGCAGCTTAAGGGAGACAGGGGGCAACGAGCAGTACTTC.

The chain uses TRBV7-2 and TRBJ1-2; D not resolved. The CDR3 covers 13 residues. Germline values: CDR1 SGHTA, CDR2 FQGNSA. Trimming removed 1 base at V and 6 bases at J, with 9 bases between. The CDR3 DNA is TGTGCCAGCAGCTTAGGAGGGTCTGATGGCTACACCTTC. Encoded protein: CASSLGGSDGYTF.

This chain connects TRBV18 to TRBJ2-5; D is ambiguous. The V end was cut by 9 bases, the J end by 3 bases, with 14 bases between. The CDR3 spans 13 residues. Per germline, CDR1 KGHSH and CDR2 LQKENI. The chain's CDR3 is CASSTRVKETQYF. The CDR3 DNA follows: TGTGCCAGTTCTACTCGGGTTAAAGAGACCCAGTACTTC.

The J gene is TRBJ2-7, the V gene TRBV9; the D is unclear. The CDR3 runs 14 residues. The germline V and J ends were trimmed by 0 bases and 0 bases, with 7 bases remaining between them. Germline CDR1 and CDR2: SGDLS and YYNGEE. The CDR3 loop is CASSVDASSYEQYF. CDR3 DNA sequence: TGTGCCAGCAGCGTAGATGCGAGCTCCTACGAGCAGTACTTC.

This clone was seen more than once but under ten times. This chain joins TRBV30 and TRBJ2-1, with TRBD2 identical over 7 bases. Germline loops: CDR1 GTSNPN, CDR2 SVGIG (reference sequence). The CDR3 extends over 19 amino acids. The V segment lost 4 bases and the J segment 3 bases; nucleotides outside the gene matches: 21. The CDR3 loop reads CAWTYRLAPKRAYYNEQFF. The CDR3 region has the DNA TGTGCCTGGACCTACCGACTAGCACCCAAGCGGGCCTACTACAATGAGCAGTTCTTC.